Shown below are 24 T cell receptor beta chains from a single sample sequenced in a study of T cells expressing NK-cell markers. TCRdb reanalyzed the 5' RACE reads, giving one entry per CDR3 protein sequence and no DNA. This sample's clone table lists some 140,000 distinct CDR3 sequences. The sequenced material came from blood T cells: a sorted CD56 or NKG2C T cell subset, CD4+ or CD8+ T cells, or bulk PBMC T cells (not recorded which). These receptors all stem from a woman aged 45-59 years in good health.

V usage is TRBV6-6 and J usage is TRBJ2-3. This CDR3 has 11 amino acids. Looked up from germline, CDR1 is MNHNY and CDR2 is SVGAGI (reference sequence). The CDR3 region is CASRDGDTQYF.

The rearrangement joins TRBV7-9 to TRBJ2-7; absent DNA, TCRdb's TRBD1 call cannot be checked. The CDR3 spans 16 residues. Germline CDR1 reads SEHNR; CDR2 reads FQNEAQ (reference sequence). The CDR3 protein is CASRRAQLGQGEEQYF.

The chain has TRBV7-9 and TRBJ2-3; with no DNA, the TCRdb D assignment of TRBD1 cannot be verified. The CDR3 extends over 16 amino acids. CDR1 is SEHNR, CDR2 FQNEAQ, per germline (reference sequence). The CDR3 sequence: CASSLPATGDTDTQYF.

The genes are TRBV5-6 and TRBJ2-1. This CDR3 is 16 amino acids long. Germline CDR1 is SGHDT and CDR2 is YYEEEE. The chain's CDR3 is CASSPNPETSYNEQFF. Looking up the rest from reference TRBV5-6 and TRBJ2-1 gives the full variable domain: DAGVTQSPTHLIKTRGQQVTLRCSPKSGHDTVSWYQQALGQGPQFIFQYYEEEERQRGNFPDRFSGHQFPNYSSELNVNALLLGDSALYLCASSPNPETSYNEQFFGPGTRLTVL.

This chain connects TRBV7-8 to TRBJ2-3; TCRdb returns TRBD2, unconfirmable since there is no DNA. This CDR3 is 15 amino acids long. Per the germline V gene, CDR1 is SGHVS and CDR2 is FQNEAQ. CDR3 region: CASSETSGRADTQYF.

V and J are TRBV20-1 and TRBJ1-5. The germline gives CDR1 DFQATT, CDR2 SNEGSKA (reference sequence). This CDR3 has 14 residues. CDR3 sequence: CSADPRGPSKSQHF.

This sequence joins TRBV12-3 or TRBV12-4 and TRBJ2-5; the TCRdb D gene call, TRBD2, has no DNA to confirm it. The CDR3 has 15 amino acids. This chain's CDR3 is CASSHPSGGGETQYF.

The chain combines TRBV4-1 with TRBJ2-3; as DNA is missing, the TRBD2 call by TCRdb cannot be tested. The CDR3 length is 15 residues. Germline V gene data show CDR1 as MGHRA and CDR2 as YSYEKL. CDR3 loop: CASSHGTSSTDTQYF.

The rearrangement joins TRBV10-3 to TRBJ2-1. The CDR3 totals 15 residues. CDR1 is ENHRY and CDR2 is SYGVKD in the germline V gene. The CDR3 protein is CAISPSWESYNEQFF.

The V gene is TRBV4-1, the J gene TRBJ2-7. This CDR3 contains 13 residues. Germline V lookup: CDR1 MGHRA, CDR2 YSYEKL. Here the CDR3 reads CASSPIGAPEQYF.

The genes are TRBV29-1 and TRBJ2-1. CDR1 is SQVTM, CDR2 ANQGSEA, per germline. This CDR3 contains 12 residues. The CDR3 region is CSVFQLYNEQFF.

The J gene is TRBJ1-5, the V gene TRBV7-9; TCRdb's assignment of TRBD1 cannot be checked, as there is no DNA. CDR1 and CDR2 (germline): SEHNR, FQNEAQ (reference sequence). The CDR3 has 14 residues. The CDR3 sequence is CASSRDSGNQPQHF.

This chain links TRBV15 with TRBJ1-1; TCRdb's D gene call, TRBD1, goes unchecked for lack of DNA. The CDR3 consists of 15 residues. Germline values: CDR1 LNHNV, CDR2 YYDKDF (reference sequence). The CDR3 is CATTQIPGSNTEAFF.

This chain connects TRBV7-9 to TRBJ2-7; TCRdb's assignment of TRBD1 cannot be checked, as there is no DNA. This CDR3 comprises 16 residues. Germline V gives CDR1 SEHNR, CDR2 FQNEAQ (reference sequence). The CDR3 reads CASSKSLPGSAYEQYF.

The gene calls are TRBV2 and TRBJ2-3. The CDR3 totals 12 residues. Germline values: CDR1 SNHLY, CDR2 FYNNEI. CDR3 residues: CASRHQADTQYF.

The J gene is TRBJ2-7, the V gene TRBV3-1; TCRdb returns TRBD2, unconfirmable since there is no DNA. Per the germline V gene, CDR1 is LGHDT and CDR2 is YNNKEL (reference sequence). There are 14 residues in the CDR3. The CDR3 protein is CASSLASRPYEQYF.

The CDR3 loop reads CASSQALSGTGKNAGNQPQHF. This sequence joins TRBV4-1 and TRBJ1-5; TCRdb's D call of TRBD1 is untestable without DNA. CDR3 length: 21 amino acids. The germline V gene encodes CDR1 MGHRA and CDR2 YSYEKL.

The genes are TRBV7-8 and TRBJ2-1; TCRdb picks TRBD1, but there is no DNA to check that call. The length of the CDR3 is 15 residues. CDR1 is SGHVS, CDR2 FQNEAQ, per germline. CDR3 in amino acids: CASSRGRRDYNEQFF.

The gene calls are TRBV2 and TRBJ2-2. The CDR3 contains 11 residues. Germline lookup yields CDR1 SNHLY and CDR2 FYNNEI. Here the CDR3 reads CASSVGGELFF.

The chain employs TRBV7-9 and TRBJ2-7. CDR3 length: 12 residues. CDR1 is SEHNR and CDR2 is FQNEAQ in the germline V gene (reference sequence). The CDR3 here is CASSLEANEQYF.

V usage is TRBV29-1 and J usage is TRBJ2-4; without DNA, the TCRdb call of TRBD1 cannot be checked. The germline gives CDR1 SQVTM, CDR2 ANQGSEA. This CDR3 spans 12 amino acids. CDR3 amino acids: CSADRGENIQYF. Drawing the rest from reference TRBV29-1 and TRBJ2-4, the complete variable domain is SAVISQKPSRDICQRGTSLTIQCQVDSQVTMMFWYRQQPGQSLTLIATANQGSEATYESGFVIDKFPISRPNLTFSTLTVSNMSPEDSSIYLCSADRGENIQYFGAGTRLSVL.

The V and J genes are TRBV5-1 and TRBJ2-1; there is no DNA to check the TCRdb D call of TRBD2. This CDR3 is built from 16 residues. Germline assignment: CDR1 SGHRS and CDR2 YFSETQ. The CDR3 spells CASRLLSGSLYNEQFF.

This rearrangement joins TRBV15 to TRBJ2-1; TCRdb outputs TRBD2, but without DNA this stays unchecked. The CDR3 is made up of 17 amino acids. The V gene's germline CDR1 is LNHNV and CDR2 YYDKDF (reference sequence). CDR3 sequence reads: CATSRAGRDFTDNEQFF.

The rearrangement joins TRBV27 to TRBJ2-1; TCRdb selects TRBD1, and the lack of DNA leaves this call unchecked. This CDR3 is 14 amino acids long. CDR1 and CDR2 (germline): MNHEY, SMNVEV (reference sequence). The CDR3 here is CASSWGYRDNEQFF.